The present T cell receptor beta chain was sequenced within a study of blood T cell repertoires in COVID-19. Individuals aged 18 to 89 years were recruited from about two dozen US areas. Grouping used clinical history reported by participants in a survey and questionnaire. Contact with a PCR-confirmed or clinician-diagnosed COVID-19 case occurred within 2 weeks of entry. Original methodology: Estimated nucleated cell counts came from reference gene primer amplification. Here immunoSEQ multiplex PCR was the method, and the copy in TCRdb shows in-frame clones only, minus some. The DNA gave D and trimming, while V, J and clone size come from that table. The sample holds 200,000 to 250,000 clones, around four fifths seen once. The CDR3 loop spans 14 amino acids. Trimming at V came to 4 bases and at J to 15 bases, leaving 11 bases not matched to a gene. Germline V gives CDR1 SGHVS, CDR2 FQNEAQ.

Sequencing was performed on PBMCs or T cells enriched from blood (not recorded which). The chain carries TRBV7-8 and TRBJ2-1; 11 bases map to TRBD2. The TCR was taken from a woman aged 50 to 60 who had been exposed to COVID-19. The CDR3 loop reads CASSSRNSGGEGFF. In nucleotides, the CDR3 is TGTGCCAGCAGCTCACGCAATAGCGGGGGGGAAGGGTTCTTC.